Presented here are 9 T cell receptor beta chains from one specimen sequenced in a study of T cell changes during pregnancy in multiple sclerosis. Using immunoSEQ multiplex PCR, the repertoire was profiled, and TCRdb retains in-frame clones only, with some absent. Of about 92,000 clones in the sample, about 92% were seen once. The sequencing used peripheral blood, collected in the first trimester of pregnancy. These receptors were obtained from a female donor with multiple sclerosis, enrolled in a pregnancy study.

This chain links TRBV4-1 with TRBJ1-5; D is unclear. This CDR3 comprises 14 residues. The V gene's germline CDR1 is MGHRA and CDR2 YSYEKL. The ends were cut back, 1 base at V and 2 bases at J, with 6 bases in the middle. The CDR3 DNA follows: TGCGCCAGCAGCCAAGGATCGGGCAATCAGCCCCAGCATTTT. This codes for CASSQGSGNQPQHF.

J is TRBJ2-5 and V is TRBV11-3, with TRBD2 as a possible D gene (6 bases). The CDR3 is made up of 16 amino acids. V lost 5 bases, J lost 4 bases, and 20 bases lay in between. The germline V gene has CDR1 SGHNT and CDR2 YENEEA. The DNA for the CDR3 is TGTGCCAGCAGCCCGGGACTGGGACTCAGTGGAGAGACCCAGTACTTC. It encodes CASSPGLGLSGETQYF.

This clone was seen just once. CDR3 sequence (DNA): TGCGCCAGCAGCTCCACCTTACACAGGGGGCAAGGCAATGAGCAGTTCTTC. This gives the protein CASSSTLHRGQGNEQFF. V is TRBV5-1 and J is TRBJ2-1; TRBD1 matches at 9 bases. Germline assignment: CDR1 SGHRS and CDR2 YFSETQ. The CDR3 is made up of 17 amino acids. V shed 3 bases, J shed 6 bases, and the junction held 13 bases outside the gene matches.

The rearrangement links TRBV6-5 to TRBJ2-3, with 7 bases lining up with TRBD1. CDR3 length equals 14 residues. Germline V lookup: CDR1 MNHEY, CDR2 SVGAGI. V trimming: 1 base; J trimming: 4 bases; junction bases outside the gene matches: 2. CDR3 residues: CASSYYQGADTQYF. The CDR3 DNA reads TGTGCCAGCAGTTACTACCAGGGGGCAGATACGCAGTATTTT.

The chain employs TRBV7-2 and TRBJ1-5, with 10 bases lining up with TRBD1. This CDR3 is built from 15 residues. CDR1 is SGHTA, CDR2 FQGNSA, per germline. The ends lost 5 bases at V and 4 bases at J; junction bases unmatched: 5. The CDR3 region has the DNA TGTGCCAGCAGCGTGACAGGGGGCAGTAATCAGCCCCAGCATTTT. Protein: CASSVTGGSNQPQHF.

The V and J genes are TRBV10-2 and TRBJ1-1; no clear D. The germline gives CDR1 WSHSY, CDR2 SAAADI. Trimming removed 3 bases at V and 1 base at J, with 6 bases between. The CDR3 spans 13 residues. This CDR3 is CASSDRGNTEAFF. In nucleotides, the CDR3 is TGCGCCAGCAGTGACCGAGGGAACACTGAAGCTTTCTTT.

This rearrangement joins TRBV28 to TRBJ2-7; 8 positions match TRBD2. The germline V gene encodes CDR1 MDHEN and CDR2 SYDVKM. The CDR3 sequence is 16 residues long. Trimming cost V 5 bases and J 3 bases; bases outside gene matches: 12. DNA for the CDR3: TGTGCCAGCAGTCCCCCCTTCCCCGGGGGGGGCTACGAGCAGTACTTC. Translation: CASSPPFPGGGYEQYF.

This chain joins TRBV6-1 and TRBJ2-7, with 7 bases fitting TRBD2. Germline V CDR1 and CDR2: MNHNS, SASEGT. This CDR3 contains 16 residues. The junction had 11 bases not matched to a gene; V was cut back by 4 bases and J by 2 bases. DNA of the CDR3: TGTGCCAGCAGTGTTAAGACTAGCTCGGATCCCTACGAGCAGTACTTC. Its translation is CASSVKTSSDPYEQYF.

Regarding this clone: The same CDR3 can be traced to other DNA sequences in this sample. The rearrangement joins TRBV20-1 to TRBJ2-7, with 7 nucleotides matching TRBD2. Germline CDR1 and CDR2: DFQATT and SNEGSKA (reference sequence). Trimming at V came to 3 bases and at J to 4 bases, leaving 0 bases not matched to a gene. This CDR3 is built from 11 residues. The CDR3 DNA reads as TGCAGTGCTAGGGGGGGGTACGAGCAGTACTTC. Translating gives CSARGGYEQYF.